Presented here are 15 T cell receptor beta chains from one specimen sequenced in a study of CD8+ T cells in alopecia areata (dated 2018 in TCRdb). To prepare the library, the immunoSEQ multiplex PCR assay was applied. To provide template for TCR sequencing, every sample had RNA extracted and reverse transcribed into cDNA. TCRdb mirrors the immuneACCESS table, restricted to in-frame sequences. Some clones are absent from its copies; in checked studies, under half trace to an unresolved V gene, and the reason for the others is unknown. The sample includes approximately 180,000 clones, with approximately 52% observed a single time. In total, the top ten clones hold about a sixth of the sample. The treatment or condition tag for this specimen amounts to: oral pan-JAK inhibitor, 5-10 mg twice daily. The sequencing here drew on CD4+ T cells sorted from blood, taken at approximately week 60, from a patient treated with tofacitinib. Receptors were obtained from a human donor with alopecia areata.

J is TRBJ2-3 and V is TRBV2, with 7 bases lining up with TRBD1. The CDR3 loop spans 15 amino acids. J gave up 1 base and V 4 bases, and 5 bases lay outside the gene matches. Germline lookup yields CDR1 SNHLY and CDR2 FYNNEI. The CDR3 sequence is CASSATGQGTDTQYF. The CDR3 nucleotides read TGTGCCAGCAGTGCTACCGGACAGGGCACAGATACGCAGTATTTT.

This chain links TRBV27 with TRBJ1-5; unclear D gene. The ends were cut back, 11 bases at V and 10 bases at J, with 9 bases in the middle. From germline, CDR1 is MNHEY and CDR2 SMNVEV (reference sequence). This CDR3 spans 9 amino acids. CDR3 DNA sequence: TGTGCCGGAATCATACCCCAGCATTTT. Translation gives CAGIIPQHF.

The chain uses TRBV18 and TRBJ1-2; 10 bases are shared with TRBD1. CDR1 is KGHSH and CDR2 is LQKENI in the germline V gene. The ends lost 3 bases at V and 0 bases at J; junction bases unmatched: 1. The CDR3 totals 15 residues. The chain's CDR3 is CASSPGQGTNYGYTF. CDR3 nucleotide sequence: TGTGCCAGCTCACCGGGACAGGGGACTAACTATGGCTACACCTTC.

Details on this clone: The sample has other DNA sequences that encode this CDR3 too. The CDR3 coding sequence is TGTGCCAGCAGCGTAGGAGTGGTTCAAGAGACCCAGTACTTC. This codes for CASSVGVVQETQYF. The chain links TRBV9 to TRBJ2-5; the D is unclear. The CDR3 totals 14 residues. V lost 0 bases and J 2 bases, leaving 8 bases between the germline ends. Germline assignment: CDR1 SGDLS and CDR2 YYNGEE.

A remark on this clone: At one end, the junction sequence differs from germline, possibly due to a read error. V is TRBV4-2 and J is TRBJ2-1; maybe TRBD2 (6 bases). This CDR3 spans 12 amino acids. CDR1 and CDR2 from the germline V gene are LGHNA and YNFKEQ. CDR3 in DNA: TGTGCCAGCAGCCAATGGGACTTTTCCCTAGTCTTC. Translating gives CASSQWDFSLVF.

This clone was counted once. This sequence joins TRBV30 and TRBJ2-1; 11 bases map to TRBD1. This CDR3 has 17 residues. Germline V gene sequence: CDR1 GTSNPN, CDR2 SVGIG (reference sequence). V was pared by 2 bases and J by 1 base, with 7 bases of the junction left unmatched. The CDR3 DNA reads TGTGCCTGGAGTAGGGACAGGGGGTCCTTATCCTACAATGAGCAGTTCTTC. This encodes CAWSRDRGSLSYNEQFF. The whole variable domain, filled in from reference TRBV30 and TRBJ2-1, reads SQTIHQWPATLVQPVGSPLSLECTVEGTSNPNLYWYRQAAGRGLQLLFYSVGIGQISSEVPQNLSASRPQDRQFILSSKKLLLSDSGFYLCAWSRDRGSLSYNEQFFGPGTRLTVL.

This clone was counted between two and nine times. CDR3: CASSPTDIINQPQHF. The CDR3 nucleotides read TGTGCCAGTAGTCCCACTGACATTATCAATCAGCCCCAGCATTTT. This chain connects TRBV19 to TRBJ1-5; D is undetermined. Germline loops: CDR1 LNHDA, CDR2 SQIVND (reference sequence). V lost 5 bases and J 3 bases, leaving 14 bases between the germline ends. There are 15 residues in the CDR3.

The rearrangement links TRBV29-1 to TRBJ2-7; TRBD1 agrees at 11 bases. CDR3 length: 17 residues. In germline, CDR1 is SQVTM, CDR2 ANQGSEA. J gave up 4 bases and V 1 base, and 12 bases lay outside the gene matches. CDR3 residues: CSVEGRLPGQGGYEQYF. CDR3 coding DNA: TGCAGCGTTGAAGGTCGACTTCCGGGACAGGGGGGTTACGAGCAGTACTTC.

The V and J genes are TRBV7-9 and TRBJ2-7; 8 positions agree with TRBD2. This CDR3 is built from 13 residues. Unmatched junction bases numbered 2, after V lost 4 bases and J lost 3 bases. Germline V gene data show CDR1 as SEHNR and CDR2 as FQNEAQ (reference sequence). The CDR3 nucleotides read TGTGCCAGCAGCTCGGGGGGGAGCTACGAGCAGTACTTC. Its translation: CASSSGGSYEQYF.

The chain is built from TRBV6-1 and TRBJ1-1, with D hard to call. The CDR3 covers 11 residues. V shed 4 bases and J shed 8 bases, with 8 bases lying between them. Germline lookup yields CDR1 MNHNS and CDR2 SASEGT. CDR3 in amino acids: CASSGQREAFF. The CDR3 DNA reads TGTGCCAGCAGTGGCCAGAGGGAAGCTTTCTTT.

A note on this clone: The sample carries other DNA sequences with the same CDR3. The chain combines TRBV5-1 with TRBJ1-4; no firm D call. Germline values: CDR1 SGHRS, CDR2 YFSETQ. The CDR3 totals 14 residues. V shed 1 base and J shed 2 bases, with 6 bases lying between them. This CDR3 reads CASSLTATNEKLFF. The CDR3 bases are TGCGCCAGCAGCTTGACAGCTACTAATGAAAAACTGTTTTTT.

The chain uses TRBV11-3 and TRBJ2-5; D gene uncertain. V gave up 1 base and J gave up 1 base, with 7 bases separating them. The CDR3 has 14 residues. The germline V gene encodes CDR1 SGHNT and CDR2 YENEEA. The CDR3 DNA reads TGTGCCAGCAGCTTAGCCCAACTCCAAGAGACCCAGTACTTC. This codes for CASSLAQLQETQYF.

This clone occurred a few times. The CDR3 DNA reads TGTGCCAGCAGTTACGATGAGCAGAACTATGGCTACACCTTC. This translates into CASSYDEQNYGYTF. The chain links TRBV6-5 to TRBJ1-2, with D unclear. Germline V gene data show CDR1 as MNHEY and CDR2 as SVGAGI. This CDR3 is built from 14 residues. V lost 2 bases and J lost 2, with 9 bases in between.

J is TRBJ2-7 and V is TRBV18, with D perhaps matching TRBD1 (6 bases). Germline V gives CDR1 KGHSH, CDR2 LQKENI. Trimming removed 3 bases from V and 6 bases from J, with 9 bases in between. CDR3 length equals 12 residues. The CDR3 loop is CASSPGRGEQYF. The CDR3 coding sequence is TGTGCCAGCTCACCGGGCAGGGGCGAGCAGTACTTC. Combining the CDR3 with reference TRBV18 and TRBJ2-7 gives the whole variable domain NAGVMQNPRHLVRRRGQEARLRCSPMKGHSHVYWYRQLPEEGLKFMVYLQKENIIDESGMPKERFSAEFPKEGPSILRIQQVVRGDSAAYFCASSPGRGEQYFGPGTRLTVT.

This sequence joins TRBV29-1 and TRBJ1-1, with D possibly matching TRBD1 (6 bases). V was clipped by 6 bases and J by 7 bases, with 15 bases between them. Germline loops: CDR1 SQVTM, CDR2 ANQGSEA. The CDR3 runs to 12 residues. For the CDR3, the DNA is TGCAGCGTGTTTTGGGGGCCGGGTGAAGCTTTCTTT. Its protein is CSVFWGPGEAFF.